This TCR beta chain comes out of a study of T-cell memory formation after mild COVID-19. In its sample, this clonotype was seen many times. The antigen is not known. TCRdb redid the calling of the 5' RACE reads with MiXCR, one entry per CDR3 protein. The table includes about 390,000 distinct CDR3 sequences, approximately 21% detected once. Study-wide points: Later expanders leaned toward CD4+, whereas clones contracting from day 15 to 85 were balanced CD4/CD8. Some responding clones appeared in pre-infection memory, suggesting cross-reactive memory joined.

This CDR3 spans 16 amino acids. Losses at the gene ends were 3 bases for V and 4 bases for J; bases not matched to a gene: 12. Germline assignment: CDR1 SGHRS and CDR2 YFSETQ. V usage is TRBV5-1 and J usage is TRBJ1-1, with 7 nucleotides matching TRBD1. Source material: PBMCs or a T cell subset sorted from them (not recorded which). The receptor was isolated from an adult woman who had mild COVID-19 (a few samples of this study predate the infection). Cell type and time point are not known. The CDR3 DNA reads as TGCGCCAGCAGCTCCCGACAGGGAGGTATCGGCACTGAAGCTTTCTTT. Protein product: CASSSRQGGIGTEAFF.